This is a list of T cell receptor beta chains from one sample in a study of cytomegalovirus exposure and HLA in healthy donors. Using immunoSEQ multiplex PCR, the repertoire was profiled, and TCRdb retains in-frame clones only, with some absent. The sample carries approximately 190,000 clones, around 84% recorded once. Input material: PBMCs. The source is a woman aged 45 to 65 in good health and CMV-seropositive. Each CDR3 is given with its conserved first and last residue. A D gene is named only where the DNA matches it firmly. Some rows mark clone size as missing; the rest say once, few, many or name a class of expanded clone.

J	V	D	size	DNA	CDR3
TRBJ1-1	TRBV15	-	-	TGTGCCACCAGCAGCGGAGTGAACACTGAAGCTTTCTTT	CATSSGVNTEAFF
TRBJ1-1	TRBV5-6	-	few	TGTGCCAGCAGCTTGGACAGGGTGAACACTGAAGCTTTCTTT	CASSLDRVNTEAFF
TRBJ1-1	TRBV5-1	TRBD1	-	TGCGCCAGCAGCTCCGGACAGGGGGCTTTCTTT	CASSSGQGAFF
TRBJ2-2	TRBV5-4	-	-	TGTGCCAGCAGCCCTGGACAGACTACGAACACCGGGGAGCTGTTTTTT	CASSPGQTTNTGELFF
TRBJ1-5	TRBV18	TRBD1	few	TGTGCCAGCTCCCCAGACAGGGGTGGCAATCAGCCCCAGCATTTT	CASSPDRGGNQPQHF
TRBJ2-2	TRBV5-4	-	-	TGTGCCAGCAGCCCCGGGGGGCGGTTGAACACCGGGGAGCTGTTTTTT	CASSPGGRLNTGELFF
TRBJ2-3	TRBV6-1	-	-	TGTGCCAGCAGTGAAGTCGGGGGTACGCAGTATTTT	CASSEVGGTQYF
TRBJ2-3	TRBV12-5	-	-	TGTGCTAGTGGTTCTTCGGGTAGTGGGGATACGCAGTATTTT	CASGSSGSGDTQYF
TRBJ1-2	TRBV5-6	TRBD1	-	TGTGCCAGCAGCTTCGGAGGGGGCCCGGGCTACACCTTC	CASSFGGGPGYTF
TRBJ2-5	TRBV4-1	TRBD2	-	TGCGCCAGCAGCCAAGTGCTTAGCGGGGAAGAGACCCAGTACTTC	CASSQVLSGEETQYF
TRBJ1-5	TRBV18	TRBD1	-	TGTGCCAGCTCCGAGCAGGGGGATCAGCCCCAGCATTTT	CASSEQGDQPQHF
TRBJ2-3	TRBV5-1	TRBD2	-	TGCGCCAGCAGCTTCGGTAGCGGGGACAACACAGATACGCAGTATTTT	CASSFGSGDNTDTQYF
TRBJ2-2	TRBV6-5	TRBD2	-	TGTGCCAGCAGGCCGGGGGGGAGGACCGGGGAGCTGTTTTTT	CASRPGGRTGELFF
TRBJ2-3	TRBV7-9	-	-	TGTGCCAGCAGCCCTGCCCCGGTCGGCACAGATACGCAGTATTTT	CASSPAPVGTDTQYF
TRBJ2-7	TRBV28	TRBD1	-	TGTGCCAGCGCCTCCCCGGGACAGGGGTCGTACGAGCAGTACTTC	CASASPGQGSYEQYF
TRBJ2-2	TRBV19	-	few	TGTGCCAGTAGTATTTTCGGGAACACCGGGGAGCTGTTTTTT	CASSIFGNTGELFF
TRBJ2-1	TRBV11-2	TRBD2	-	TGTGCCAGCAGCTTTGGCGGGGGGACATGGAATGAGCAGTTCTTC	CASSFGGGTWNEQFF
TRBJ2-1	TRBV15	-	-	TGTGCCACCAGCGCCGACAGAGGGGGATACAATGAGCAGTTCTTC	CATSADRGGYNEQFF
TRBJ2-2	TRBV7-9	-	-	TGTGCCAGCAGCTATACAACGGGGTCCGGGGAGCTGTTTTTT	CASSYTTGSGELFF
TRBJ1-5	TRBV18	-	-	TGTGCCAGCTCACCACCGAGGGCGGAAGATCAGCCCCAGCATTTT	CASSPPRAEDQPQHF
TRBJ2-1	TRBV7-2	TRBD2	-	TGTGCCAGCAGTAGAGCGGGGAATGAGCAGTTCTTC	CASSRAGNEQFF
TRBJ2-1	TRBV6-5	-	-	TGTGCCAGCCGCGGTACGAATGAGCAGTTCTTC	CASRGTNEQFF
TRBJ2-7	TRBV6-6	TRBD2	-	TGTGCCAGCAGTAAAGGACTAGCGGGGGTGCAGTACTTC	CASSKGLAGVQYF
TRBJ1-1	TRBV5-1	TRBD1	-	TGCGCCAGCAGCTCAGGACAGGGGGAGAACACTGAAGCTTTCTTT	CASSSGQGENTEAFF
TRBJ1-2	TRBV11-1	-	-	TGTGCCAGCAGCCCCCACAGGGAGGGCGGCTACACCTTC	CASSPHREGGYTF
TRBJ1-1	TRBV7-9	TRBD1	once	TGTGCCAGCAGCTCAAGAGACAGGGGGTACACTGAAGCTTTCTTT	CASSSRDRGYTEAFF
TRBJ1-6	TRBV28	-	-	TGTGCCAGCAGTTCCCTAAAGAGCTCCTATAATTCACCCCTCCACTTT	CASSSLKSSYNSPLHF
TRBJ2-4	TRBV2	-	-	TGTGCCAGCAGCGGAGGGTCCAGGGGGCAGTACTTC	CASSGGSRGQYF
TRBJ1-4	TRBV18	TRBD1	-	TGTGCCAGCTCACTTCAAGGACAGGGGACTAATGAAAAACTGTTTTTT	CASSLQGQGTNEKLFF
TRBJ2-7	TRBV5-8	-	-	TGTGCCAGCAGCCTAAGGGGTACCTACGAGCAGTACTTC	CASSLRGTYEQYF
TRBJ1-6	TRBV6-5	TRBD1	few	TGTGCCAGCAGCCTGGGACAGGGTCGTAATTCACCCCTCCACTTT	CASSLGQGRNSPLHF
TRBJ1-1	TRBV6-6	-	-	TGTGCCAGCAGTTACCCGACAGGTGGAGCTTTCTTT	CASSYPTGGAFF
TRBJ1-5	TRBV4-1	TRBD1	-	TGTGCCAGCAGCCAACTGAGACAGGGGAATCAGCCCCAGCATTTT	CASSQLRQGNQPQHF
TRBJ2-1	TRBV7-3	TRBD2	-	TGTGCCAGCAGCTTAACCTTGACTAGCGGGGGGGCCAATGAGCAGTTCTTC	CASSLTLTSGGANEQFF
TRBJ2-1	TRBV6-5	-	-	TGTGCCAGCGGGGTCGGCAGGGTAGGAAATGAGCAGTTCTTC	CASGVGRVGNEQFF
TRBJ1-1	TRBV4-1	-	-	TGCGCCAGCAGCCTAAGCGGGACTGAAGCTTTCTTT	CASSLSGTEAFF
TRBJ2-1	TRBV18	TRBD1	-	TGTGCCAGCTCACCACCGGGACAGGGTGTGAATGAGCAGTTCTTC	CASSPPGQGVNEQFF
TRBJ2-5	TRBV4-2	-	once	TGTGCCAGCAGCCAAGATCTGGCGATGGGAGGTGAGACCCAGTACTTC	CASSQDLAMGGETQYF
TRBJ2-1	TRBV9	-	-	TGTGCCAGCAGCGTAGGAGGCGGGTCCTACAATGAGCAGTTCTTC	CASSVGGGSYNEQFF
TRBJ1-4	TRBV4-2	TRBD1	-	TGTGCCAGCAGCCCAGGCGGGACAGAAAGGGAAAAACTGTTTTTT	CASSPGGTEREKLFF
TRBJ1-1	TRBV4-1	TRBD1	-	TGCGCCAGCAGCCAAGTGGACAGGGCCACTGAAGCTTTCTTT	CASSQVDRATEAFF
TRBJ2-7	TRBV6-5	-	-	TGTGCCAGCAGATCAGGGGTTTTCGAAACCTACGAGCAGTACTTC	CASRSGVFETYEQYF
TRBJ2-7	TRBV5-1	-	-	TGCGCCAGCAGCTTGGCACAGAATTACGAGCAGTACTTC	CASSLAQNYEQYF
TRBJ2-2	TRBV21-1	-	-	TGTGCCAGGTTTAGCGTCCCGAACACCGGGGAGCTGTTTTTT	CARFSVPNTGELFF
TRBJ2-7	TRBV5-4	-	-	TGTGCCAGCAGCTGGGGACTCTCCCCAGCCGACGAGCAGTACTTC	CASSWGLSPADEQYF
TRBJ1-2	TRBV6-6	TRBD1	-	TGTGCCAGCAGGCAGACAGGGAACTACGGCTACACCTTC	CASRQTGNYGYTF
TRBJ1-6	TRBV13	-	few	TGTGCCAGCAGCCTAAGGACAGTCGGGTCCTATAATTCACCCCTCCACTTT	CASSLRTVGSYNSPLHF
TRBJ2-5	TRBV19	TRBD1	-	TGTGCCAGTAGTATGCCCCGTGGGACAGGGGGCCAAGAGACCCAGTACTTC	CASSMPRGTGGQETQYF
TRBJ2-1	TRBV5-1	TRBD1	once	TGCGCCAGCAGCGGACCGGGACAGGGGATTGGGGTGTCCTACAATGAGCAGTTCTTC	CASSGPGQGIGVSYNEQFF
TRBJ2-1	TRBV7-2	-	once	TGTGCCAGCAGCTTAGGACCCCGGGGGACCGGCAATGAGCAGTTCTTC	CASSLGPRGTGNEQFF
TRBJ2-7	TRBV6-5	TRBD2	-	TGTGCCAGCAGTTACCAGCGGGGAGGACCCTACGAGCAGTACTTC	CASSYQRGGPYEQYF
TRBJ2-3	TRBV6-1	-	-	TGTGCCAGCAGTGAAGATGGCAGGGCCGCAGATACGCAGTATTTT	CASSEDGRAADTQYF
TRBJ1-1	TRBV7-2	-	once	TGTGCCAGCAGAAACAGCTCGAACACTGAAGCTCTCTTT	CASRNSSNTEALF
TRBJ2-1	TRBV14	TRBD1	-	TGTGCCAGCAGCCGACCCGGGACAGGGTTCGAGCAGTTCTTC	CASSRPGTGFEQFF
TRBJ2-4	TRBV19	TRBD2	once	TGTGCCAGTAGTCCGCGGGGGAGTCTAAGGGATGTGAACATTCAGTACTTC	CASSPRGSLRDVNIQYF
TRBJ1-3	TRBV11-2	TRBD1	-	TGTGCCAGCAGCCAGGACAGGGCTGGAAACACCATATATTTT	CASSQDRAGNTIYF
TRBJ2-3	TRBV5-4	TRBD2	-	TGTGCCACCATAGGACGGGGGGGGCCAGATACGCAGTATTTT	CATIGRGGPDTQYF